The 10 T cell receptor beta chains below were found in one sample sequenced in a study of T cells after yellow fever vaccination. TCRdb recomputed calls from the 5' RACE reads with MiXCR, one row per CDR3 protein. Altogether approximately 350,000 distinct CDR3 sequences are present, roughly 10% being singletons, with the ten largest covering 18%. This specimen consisted of PBMCs, obtained on the day of the first yellow fever vaccination. The receptors derive from a man aged 18 to 30 who received the YFV17D yellow fever vaccine.

The chain has TRBV18 and TRBJ2-1; D unresolved. Germline-derived CDR1 and CDR2 are KGHSH and LQKENI. The V and J ends lost 3 bases and 4 bases respectively, with 10 bases between them. The CDR3 has 14 amino acids. CDR3 nucleotide sequence: TGTGCCAGCTCACCCCCGGACGCGTACAATGAGCAGTTCTTC. Translated: CASSPPDAYNEQFF.

The CDR3 protein is CASSVDGILASDTQYF. The DNA for the CDR3 is TGTGCCAGCAGCGTAGATGGGATTTTGGCCTCAGATACGCAGTATTTT. The chain combines TRBV9 with TRBJ2-3; D not resolved. Germline V gives CDR1 SGDLS, CDR2 YYNGEE. V lost 0 bases and J 4 bases, leaving 15 bases between the germline ends. The CDR3 extends over 16 amino acids.

This clonotype showed up just a few times. The V call is TRBV6-5, the J call TRBJ2-7; 7 bases are a match to TRBD1. Germline lookup yields CDR1 MNHEY and CDR2 SVGAGI. Trimming at V came to 2 bases and at J to 2 bases, leaving 3 bases not matched to a gene. This CDR3 contains 14 residues. As DNA, the CDR3 is TGTGCCAGCAGTTACGGACAGGCCACCTACGAGCAGTACTTC. Translation gives CASSYGQATYEQYF.

The chain is built from TRBV4-1 and TRBJ2-7; 8 bases map to TRBD1. The germline CDR1 and CDR2 sequences are MGHRA and YSYEKL. V shed 6 bases, J shed 0 bases, and the junction held 7 bases outside the gene matches. CDR3 size: 15 residues. The CDR3 bases are TGCGCCAGCAGTCATAACAGGGGGAGCTCCTACGAGCAGTACTTC. It specifies CASSHNRGSSYEQYF.

The rearrangement uses TRBV27 and TRBJ1-5; no definite D call. This CDR3 contains 12 residues. Trimming left V 6 bases short and J 6 bases short, with 9 bases between. Germline-derived CDR1 and CDR2 are MNHEY and SMNVEV (reference sequence). CDR3 in amino acids: CASSPTSQPQHF. DNA of the CDR3: TGTGCCAGCAGCCCGACAAGTCAGCCCCAGCATTTT.

This clonotype was seen a handful of times. J is TRBJ1-3 and V is TRBV5-1; D is ambiguous. Trimming cost V 5 bases and J 0 bases, with 9 bases left between them. In germline, CDR1 is SGHRS, CDR2 YFSETQ. This CDR3 spans 14 amino acids. In DNA form, the CDR3 reads TGCGCCAGCAGGGACTCGAGCTCTGGAAACACCATATATTTT. Protein product: CASRDSSSGNTIYF.

The J gene is TRBJ1-1, the V gene TRBV3-1; TRBD1 aligns across 10 bases. J lost 7 bases, V lost 5 bases, and 4 bases had no gene match. The CDR3 has 13 amino acids. Germline V gene sequence: CDR1 LGHDT, CDR2 YNNKEL (reference sequence). CDR3 residues: CASSNRDRGEAFF. CDR3 bases: TGTGCCAGCAGCAACCGGGACAGGGGTGAAGCTTTCTTT. The full variable domain, completed using reference TRBV3-1 and TRBJ1-1, is DTAVSQTPKYLVTQMGNDKSIKCEQNLGHDTMYWYKQDSKKFLKIMFSYNNKELIINETVPNRFSPKSPDKAHLNLHINSLELGDSAVYFCASSNRDRGEAFFGQGTRLTVV.

This clonotype has just a few counts. V is TRBV4-3 and J is TRBJ2-2; 8 bases fit TRBD1. The CDR3 is 17 amino acids. V shed 1 base and J 3 bases; nucleotides not matched to a gene: 7. Per germline, CDR1 LGHNA and CDR2 YSLEER. The CDR3 DNA reads as TGCGCCAGCAGCCAAGGAAGCAGGGGGCCCTACACCGGGGAGCTGTTTTTT. Protein product: CASSQGSRGPYTGELFF.

This chain's CDR3 is CARSLVGGLSVTVPYGYTF. CDR3 coding DNA: TGTGCCAGAAGCTTGGTTGGGGGGCTCAGCGTCACCGTCCCCTATGGCTACACCTTC. The genes are TRBV5-3 and TRBJ1-2; D is perhaps TRBD1 (6 bases). TRBV5-3 is filed as an ORF, its function uncertain. V lost 0 bases and J 4 bases, leaving 25 bases between the germline ends. There are 19 residues in the CDR3.

In its sample, this clonotype was seen once. The chain carries TRBV14 and TRBJ2-3; no clear D. Germline lookup yields CDR1 SGHDN and CDR2 FVKESK. CDR3 length: 13 amino acids. The V end was cut by 1 base, the J end by 4 bases, with 6 bases between. In DNA, the CDR3 is TGTGCCAGCAGCCAAGTATCACCAGATACGCAGTATTTT. It specifies CASSQVSPDTQYF.